Below are 32 T cell receptor beta chains sequenced from a single sample in a study of identical twins' blood T cells. Via MiXCR, TCRdb re-called the 5' RACE reads, giving one row per CDR3 protein. The table has hundreds of thousands of distinct CDR3 sequences, 25% to 35% seen once; the top ten hold around 5.6%. Sequenced sample: PBMCs. These receptors were collected from a woman aged 18-50 years in good health.

A single count supports this clonotype. The chain recombines TRBV29-1 with TRBJ2-2; the D is unclear. The CDR3 is 12 residues long. V lost 4 bases and J 1 base, leaving 4 bases between the germline ends. Germline values: CDR1 SQVTM, CDR2 ANQGSEA. CDR3 sequence reads: CSVAGNTGELFF. The CDR3, as DNA: TGCAGCGTTGCCGGGAACACCGGGGAGCTGTTTTTT.

In this sample, this clonotype turned up a few times. V usage is TRBV9 and J usage is TRBJ1-2; 7 bases align to TRBD1. The V and J ends lost 0 bases and 6 bases, in that order; junction bases with no gene match: 11. The germline V gene encodes CDR1 SGDLS and CDR2 YYNGEE. The CDR3 runs to 16 residues. CDR3 amino acids: CASSVVNRGFPDGYTF. In DNA form, the CDR3 reads TGTGCCAGCAGCGTAGTTAACAGGGGATTTCCGGATGGCTACACCTTC.

Details on this clonotype: A read error may account for a junction end that differs from germline. The chain has TRBV20-1 and TRBJ2-5; weak D call: TRBD1 (6 bases). Looked up from germline, CDR1 is DFQATT and CDR2 is SNEGSKA (reference sequence). CDR3 length: 12 residues. This CDR3 reads CSAYRTEETEYF. CDR3 in DNA: TGCAGTGCTTATCGGACAGAAGAGACCGAGTACTTC.

The chain uses TRBV12-3 or TRBV12-4 and TRBJ2-7; TRBD2 matches at 7 bases. V shed 2 bases and J 3 bases; nucleotides not matched to a gene: 4. CDR3 length equals 14 residues. DNA of the CDR3: TGTGCCAGCAGTTTAAGGCTAGCGGACTACGAGCAGTACTTC. Translating it yields CASSLRLADYEQYF.

The V gene is TRBV20-1, the J gene TRBJ2-1, with 11 positions matching TRBD2. Germline V gives CDR1 DFQATT, CDR2 SNEGSKA (reference sequence). This CDR3 region has 16 residues. Trimming at V came to 0 bases and at J to 3 bases, leaving 4 bases not matched to a gene. The CDR3 region is CSARDRLAGIYNEQFF. CDR3 DNA: TGCAGTGCTAGAGATAGACTAGCGGGGATCTACAATGAGCAGTTCTTC.

There are many counts of this clonotype. V and J are TRBV5-6 and TRBJ2-1; D is possibly TRBD2 (6 bases). There are 16 residues in the CDR3. In germline, CDR1 is SGHDT, CDR2 YYEEEE. Trimming stripped 4 bases from V and 10 bases from J, with 24 bases between. The CDR3 protein is CASSPDLASTMREQFF. The CDR3 DNA reads as TGTGCCAGCAGCCCGGATCTAGCGTCCACCATGAGGGAGCAGTTCTTC.

Note on this clonotype: A clone one base away is much larger, so this may be a read error. CDR3 bases: TGTGCCAGCAGTTACGCGGAAAACGGCCACACCTTC. Translating gives CASSYAENGHTF. V is TRBV6-6 and J is TRBJ1-2, with unresolved D. V lost 2 bases to trimming and J lost 12 bases, with 13 bases between them. This CDR3 is built from 12 residues. From germline, CDR1 is MNHNY and CDR2 SVGAGI (reference sequence).

To note about this clonotype: Germline and junction disagree at one end, which may indicate a read error. The V and J genes are TRBV11-2 and TRBJ2-2, with D perhaps TRBD2 (5 bases). This CDR3 comprises 14 residues. Germline values: CDR1 SGHAT, CDR2 FQNNGV. CDR3 in amino acids: CASSFSSNTGEPFF. The CDR3 coding sequence is TGTGCCAGCAGCTTTAGTAGCAACACCGGGGAGCCGTTTTTT.

The chain is built from TRBV20-1 and TRBJ2-1; 9 bases align to TRBD1. V lost 4 bases, J lost 7 bases, and 8 bases stayed unmatched. The CDR3 is 14 amino acids. Germline-derived CDR1 and CDR2 are DFQATT and SNEGSKA (reference sequence). CDR3 residues: CSATHRQGGNEQFF. In nucleotides, the CDR3 is TGCAGTGCTACCCATAGACAGGGGGGAAATGAGCAGTTCTTC.

In DNA, the CDR3 is TGTGCCAGCAGTTCCGGACAGGGGTTTGAAAAACTGTTTTTT. Protein sequence: CASSSGQGFEKLFF. The chain carries TRBV27 and TRBJ1-4, with TRBD1 matching over 9 bases. The V segment lost 4 bases and the J segment 7 bases; nucleotides outside the gene matches: 4. CDR3 length: 14 amino acids. Germline V gene lookup returns CDR1 MNHEY and CDR2 SMNVEV (reference sequence).

In DNA, the CDR3 is TGCAGTGCTTCACGGACTAGGGGAGAGACCCAGTACTTC. Protein product: CSASRTRGETQYF. V gene TRBV20-1 combines with J gene TRBJ2-5; TRBD2 matches at 7 bases. Germline lookup yields CDR1 DFQATT and CDR2 SNEGSKA (reference sequence). The CDR3 consists of 13 residues. V lost 5 bases and J lost 4; bases outside the gene matches: 7.

The rearrangement uses TRBV7-9 and TRBJ1-2; D remains ambiguous. Germline CDR1 reads SEHNR; CDR2 reads FQNEAQ (reference sequence). V was trimmed by 5 bases and J by 9 bases, leaving 13 bases between them. The CDR3 runs 12 residues. CDR3 sequence: CASSLAGSCYTF. CDR3 DNA sequence: TGTGCCAGCAGCCTTGCTGGGAGCTGCTACACCTTC.

The chain recombines TRBV20-1 with TRBJ1-1, with 9 bases lining up with TRBD1. Germline loops: CDR1 DFQATT, CDR2 SNEGSKA (reference sequence). V lost 6 bases and J lost 11; bases outside the gene matches: 10. The CDR3 consists of 12 residues. CDR3 amino acids: CSANPDRGDAFF. The CDR3 DNA reads as TGCAGTGCCAATCCGGACAGGGGAGACGCTTTCTTT.

The V gene is TRBV28, the J gene TRBJ2-7, with 8 bases aligning to TRBD2. V gave up 5 bases and J gave up 1 base; unmatched junction bases: 4. The germline V gene encodes CDR1 MDHEN and CDR2 SYDVKM. This CDR3 contains 14 residues. CDR3: CASSKLAESYEQYF. CDR3 bases: TGTGCCAGCAGTAAACTAGCGGAGTCCTACGAGCAGTACTTC.

This clonotype was seen only a few times. The chain carries TRBV6-5 and TRBJ1-1; D not resolved. CDR3 length: 15 amino acids. V lost 3 bases and J 1 base, leaving 12 bases between the germline ends. Germline V gene sequence: CDR1 MNHEY, CDR2 SVGAGI. CDR3 DNA sequence: TGTGCCAGCAGTTATCGCGGTCGGGCGAACACTGAAGCTTTCTTT. It codes for CASSYRGRANTEAFF.

This chain connects TRBV12-3 or TRBV12-4 to TRBJ1-4; D remains ambiguous. There are 12 residues in the CDR3. Deletions cut 4 bases from V and 4 bases from J, with 4 bases between. CDR3 nucleotides: TGTGCCAGCAGTTCCTATAATGAAAAACTGTTTTTT. Translation: CASSSYNEKLFF.

The CDR3 DNA reads TGCGCCAGCAGCTTGGCGAGTACTAGCGGGACCTACGAGCAGTACTTC. Protein product: CASSLASTSGTYEQYF. The V call is TRBV5-1, the J call TRBJ2-7; TRBD2 matches 10 bases. Germline lookup yields CDR1 SGHRS and CDR2 YFSETQ. This CDR3 contains 16 residues. Trimming at V came to 0 bases and at J to 2 bases, leaving 5 bases not matched to a gene.

This clonotype was recorded a few times. This rearrangement joins TRBV20-1 to TRBJ2-1; D ambiguous. Trimming pared 6 bases from V and 4 bases from J, leaving 16 bases between. Germline CDR1 DFQATT, CDR2 SNEGSKA (reference sequence). The CDR3 has 14 residues. Here the CDR3 DNA reads TGCAGTGCGCGAGACCGTTCAAAATACAATGAGCAGTTCTTC. This gives the protein CSARDRSKYNEQFF.

In this sample, this clonotype turned up many times. V gene TRBV20-1 combines with J gene TRBJ1-4; tentative D call: TRBD1 (6 bases). Per germline, CDR1 DFQATT and CDR2 SNEGSKA (reference sequence). V shed 3 bases and J shed 4 bases, with 9 bases lying between them. CDR3 length: 13 amino acids. CDR3 sequence reads: CSASPRGNEKLFF. Written as DNA, the CDR3 is TGCAGTGCTAGCCCCAGGGGTAATGAAAAACTGTTTTTT.

This clonotype was detected ten times or more. One junction end disagrees with the germline gene, perhaps due to a read error. The chain links TRBV4-3 to TRBJ1-1; 7 nucleotides agree with TRBD1. This CDR3 comprises 14 residues. The germline V gene has CDR1 LGHNA and CDR2 YSLEER. For the CDR3, the DNA is TGTGCCAGCAGCCAGGGGACAGTGAACACTGAAGCTTTCTTT. Amino acid sequence: CASSQGTVNTEAFF.

The chain uses TRBV29-1 and TRBJ1-6; D not resolved. Trimming removed 4 bases at V and 8 bases at J, with 15 bases between. This CDR3 has 14 amino acids. Germline V gene lookup returns CDR1 SQVTM and CDR2 ANQGSEA. The CDR3 loop reads CSVALGHGDSPLHF. Written as DNA, the CDR3 is TGCAGCGTTGCCCTCGGCCACGGAGATTCACCCCTCCACTTT.

As for this clonotype: Its ends do not fully match the called genes, so a read error is possible. The chain has TRBV20-1 and TRBJ2-5, with a tentative D call TRBD1 (6 bases). Germline-derived CDR1 and CDR2 are DFQATT and SNEGSKA (reference sequence). The CDR3 loop spans 13 amino acids. CDR3 in amino acids: CGAPLGAGETQYF. The CDR3, as DNA: TGCGGTGCCCCACTGGGGGCTGGGGAGACCCAGTACTTC.

Points on this clonotype: This may arise from a read error, as a much more abundant clone is one base away. The chain joins TRBV3-1 to TRBJ1-2; D perhaps matches TRBD1 (5 bases). Per the germline V gene, CDR1 is LGHDT and CDR2 is YNNKEL (reference sequence). V lost 1 base to trimming and J lost 6 bases, with 18 bases between them. The CDR3 runs to 16 residues. The CDR3 bases are TGTGCCAGCAGCCAAGGAGGGGAAGAAGGCTCGGATGGCTACACCTTC. This codes for CASSQGGEEGSDGYTF.

About this clonotype itself: This may arise from a read error, as a much more abundant clone is one base away. This sequence joins TRBV11-2 and TRBJ2-1; D remains unclear. CDR1 and CDR2 (germline): SGHAT, FQNNGV. V lost 3 bases and J 15 bases, leaving 9 bases between the germline ends. The CDR3 loop spans 10 amino acids. In DNA form, the CDR3 reads TGTGCCAGCAGCTTCTCTAATATGTTCTTC. Protein: CASSFSNMFF.

The chain uses TRBV7-3 and TRBJ1-1; D is unclear. CDR1 and CDR2 from the germline V gene are SGHTA and FQGTGA. V shed 5 bases and J shed 3 bases, with 10 bases lying between them. The CDR3 consists of 13 residues. Here the CDR3 DNA reads TGTGCCAGCAGCCCATTCGGACACACTGAAGCTTTCTTT. Protein sequence: CASSPFGHTEAFF.

The table lists this clonotype with a few counts. The chain couples TRBV5-1 to TRBJ1-1; weak D call: TRBD1 (5 bases). V lost 0 bases, J lost 6 bases, and 15 bases lay in between. Germline CDR1 and CDR2: SGHRS and YFSETQ. This CDR3 is built from 15 residues. Here the CDR3 DNA reads TGCGCCAGCAGCTTGGCCCTTGCAGGGCGGCCTGAAGCTTTCTTT. This codes for CASSLALAGRPEAFF.

This clonotype appeared a few times. V gene TRBV6-2 or TRBV6-3 combines with J gene TRBJ1-1; no reliable D call. The ends were cut back, 2 bases at V and 3 bases at J, with 4 bases in the middle. This CDR3 is 12 amino acids long. Germline assignment: CDR1 MNHEY and CDR2 SVGEGT. The CDR3 sequence: CASSYPYTEAFF. CDR3 sequence (DNA): TGTGCCAGCAGTTACCCCTACACTGAAGCTTTCTTT.

This clonotype was seen repeatedly, ten times or more. The chain uses TRBV6-6 and TRBJ2-7; the match to TRBD2 covers 12 bases. Germline lookup yields CDR1 MNHNY and CDR2 SVGAGI (reference sequence). V was clipped by 0 bases and J by 2 bases; unmatched bases: 5. The CDR3 has 17 residues. The CDR3 protein is CASSYSSSGRGTYEQYF. The CDR3 DNA reads TGTGCCAGCAGTTACTCCTCTAGCGGGAGGGGTACCTACGAGCAGTACTTC.

V usage is TRBV27 and J usage is TRBJ1-6; D may be TRBD1 (6 bases). This CDR3 contains 15 residues. V was trimmed by 5 bases and J by 4 bases, leaving 12 bases between them. Germline V gene lookup returns CDR1 MNHEY and CDR2 SMNVEV (reference sequence). The CDR3 protein is CASSEPTGYNSPLHF. CDR3 nucleotide sequence: TGTGCCAGCAGTGAGCCGACAGGTTATAATTCACCCCTCCACTTT.

This clonotype was detected only a few times. The chain couples TRBV20-1 to TRBJ1-1; D not certain. The CDR3 totals 15 residues. Germline V gene sequence: CDR1 DFQATT, CDR2 SNEGSKA (reference sequence). Trimming took 2 bases from V and 1 from J, leaving 14 bases between them. Here the CDR3 reads CSARNLAAGNTEAFF. The CDR3, as DNA: TGCAGTGCTAGAAACTTAGCGGCGGGGAACACTGAAGCTTTCTTT.

This clonotype has at least ten counts. Here the CDR3 DNA reads TGTGCCAGCAGCGTGGACAGTTGGGCTGAAGCTTTCTTT. Translated: CASSVDSWAEAFF. The rearrangement uses TRBV6-1 and TRBJ1-1; a weak D match, TRBD1 (6 bases). The CDR3 extends over 13 amino acids. V was trimmed by 6 bases and J by 6 bases, leaving 14 bases between them. Germline CDR1 MNHNS, CDR2 SASEGT.

The sample holds a few counts of this clonotype. This chain connects TRBV12-3 or TRBV12-4 to TRBJ2-2, with a possible D match to TRBD2 (6 bases). V lost 4 bases, J lost 0 bases, and 15 bases lay in between. The CDR3 runs 17 residues. This CDR3 is CASSSTYRDSNTGELFF. For the CDR3, the DNA is TGTGCCAGCAGTTCGACCTACCGGGACTCGAACACCGGGGAGCTGTTTTTT.